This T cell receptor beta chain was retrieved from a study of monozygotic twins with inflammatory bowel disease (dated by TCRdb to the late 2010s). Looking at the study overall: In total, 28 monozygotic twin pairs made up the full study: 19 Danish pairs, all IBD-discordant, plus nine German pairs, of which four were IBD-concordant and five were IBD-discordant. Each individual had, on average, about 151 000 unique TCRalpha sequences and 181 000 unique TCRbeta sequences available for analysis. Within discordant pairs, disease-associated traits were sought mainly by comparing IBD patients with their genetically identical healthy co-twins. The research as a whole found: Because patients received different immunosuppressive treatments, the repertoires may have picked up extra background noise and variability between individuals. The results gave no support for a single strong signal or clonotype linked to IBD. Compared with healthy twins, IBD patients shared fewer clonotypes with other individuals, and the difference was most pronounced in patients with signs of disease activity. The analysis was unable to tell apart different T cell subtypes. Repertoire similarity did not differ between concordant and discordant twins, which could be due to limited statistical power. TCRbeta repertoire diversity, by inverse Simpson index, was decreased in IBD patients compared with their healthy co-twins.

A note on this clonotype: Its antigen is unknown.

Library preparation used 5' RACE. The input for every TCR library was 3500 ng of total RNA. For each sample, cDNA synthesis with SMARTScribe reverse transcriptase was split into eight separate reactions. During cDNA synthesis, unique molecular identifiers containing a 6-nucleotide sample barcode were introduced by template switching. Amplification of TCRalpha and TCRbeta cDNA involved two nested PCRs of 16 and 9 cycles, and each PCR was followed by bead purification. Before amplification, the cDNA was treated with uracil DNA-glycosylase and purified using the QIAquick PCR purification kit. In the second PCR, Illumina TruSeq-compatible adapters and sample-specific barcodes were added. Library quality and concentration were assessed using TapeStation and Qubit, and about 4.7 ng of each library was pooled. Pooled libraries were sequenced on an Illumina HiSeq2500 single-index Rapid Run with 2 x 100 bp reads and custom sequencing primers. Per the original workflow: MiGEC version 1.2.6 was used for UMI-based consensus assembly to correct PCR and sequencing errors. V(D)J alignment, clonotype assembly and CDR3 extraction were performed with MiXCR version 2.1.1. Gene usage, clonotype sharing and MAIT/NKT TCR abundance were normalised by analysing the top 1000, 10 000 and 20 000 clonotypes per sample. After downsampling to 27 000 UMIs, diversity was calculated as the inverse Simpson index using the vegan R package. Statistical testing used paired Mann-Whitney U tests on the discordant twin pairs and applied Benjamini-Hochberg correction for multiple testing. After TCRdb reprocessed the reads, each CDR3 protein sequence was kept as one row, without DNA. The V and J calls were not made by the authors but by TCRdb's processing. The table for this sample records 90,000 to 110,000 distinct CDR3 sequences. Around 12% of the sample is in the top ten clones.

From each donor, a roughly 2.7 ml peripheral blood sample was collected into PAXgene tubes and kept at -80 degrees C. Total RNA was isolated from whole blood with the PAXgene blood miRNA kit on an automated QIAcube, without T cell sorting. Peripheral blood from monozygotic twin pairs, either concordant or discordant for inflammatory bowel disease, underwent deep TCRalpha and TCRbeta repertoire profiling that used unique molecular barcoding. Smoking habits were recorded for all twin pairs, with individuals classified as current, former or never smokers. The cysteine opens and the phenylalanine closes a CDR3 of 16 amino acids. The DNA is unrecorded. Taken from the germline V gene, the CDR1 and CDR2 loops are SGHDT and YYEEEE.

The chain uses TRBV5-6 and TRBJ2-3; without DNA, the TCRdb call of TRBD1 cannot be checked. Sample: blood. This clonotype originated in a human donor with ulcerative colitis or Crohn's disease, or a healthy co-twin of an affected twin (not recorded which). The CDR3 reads CASSLFRGLYTDTQYF.